The T cell receptor beta chain under discussion was sequenced for a study of beta chain features in type 1 diabetes. Study context: No patient-donor differences in age, gender, total cells or subset yield.

What was sequenced were expressed TCRB transcripts, since all of the isolated RNA had been reverse transcribed. Clones were sequenced by immunoSEQ multiplex PCR, and TCRdb holds only the in-frame ones, with some missing. The sample lists about 330,000 clones; approximately 11% were seen once. This clone was observed a handful of times. No antigen is known for it. Study-wide findings and caveats: Patients with Type 1 diabetes showed moderately but significantly shorter TCRB CDR3s in all four CD4+ subsets. High TCR expression in some cells could lead to their over-representation in cDNA sequencing. Type 1 diabetes patients showed fewer insertions and more deletions at VDJ junctions.

Germline trimming cut 5 bases from V and 3 bases from J; bases unmatched to any gene: 3. The CDR3 runs 15 residues. Germline V gene data show CDR1 as SGHTA and CDR2 as FQGNSA. The chain is built from TRBV7-2 and TRBJ2-2, with TRBD1 matching over 10 bases. This TCR derives from a woman in her 30s in good health. Sequencing was carried out using naive CD4+ T cells from blood. The CDR3 region has the DNA TGTGCCAGCAGCCCGGGACAGGGGTACACCGGGGAGCTGTTTTTT. Translating gives CASSPGQGYTGELFF.